A selection of T cell receptor beta chains follows, all from one sample in a study of OX40 agonist ivuxolimab in advanced cancers. Here immunoSEQ multiplex PCR was the method, and the copy in TCRdb shows in-frame clones only, minus some. The repertoire holds over 25,000 clones, with about 76% as singletons. Sequenced here: CD4+ or CD8+ T cells sorted from blood, sampled in a trial of the OX40 agonist ivuxolimab. Receptors were obtained from an adult with an advanced solid tumor such as melanoma, head and neck, liver or kidney cancer. The CDR3 runs from the conserved cysteine through the conserved F or W. A D gene is named only where the DNA matches it firmly. Size values are once, few and many counts, or a class for expanded clones, and some rows have none.

D	V	size	J	DNA	CDR3
.	TRBV6-6	.	TRBJ2-2	TGTGCCAGCAGTTACTTTCGTAACACCGGGGAGCTGTTTTTT	CASSYFRNTGELFF
TRBD2	TRBV7-2	.	TRBJ2-5	TGTGCCAGCAGCCCCAGACCGGGACTAGCGGGGAGGGAGACCCAGTACTTC	CASSPRPGLAGRETQYF
.	TRBV9	.	TRBJ1-6	TGTGCCAGCAGCCCTGGTGGAGCTTCACCCCTCCACTTT	CASSPGGASPLHF
.	TRBV11-2	.	TRBJ2-7	TGTGCCAGCACCCCTCATCCGGGGAACAACGAGCAGTACTTC	CASTPHPGNNEQYF
TRBD1	TRBV4-1	.	TRBJ2-5	TGCGCCAGCAGCCGAACGTTTCCCGGGACAGGGGTCCAAGAGACCCAGTACTTC	CASSRTFPGTGVQETQYF
.	TRBV6-5	few	TRBJ1-1	TGTGCCAGCAGCCTCGCGGGCACGAACACTGAAGCTTTCTTT	CASSLAGTNTEAFF
TRBD1	TRBV28	.	TRBJ2-1	TGTGCCAGCAGTCAAAAGGGGACAGGGCCAAAGAGCTCCTACAATGAGCAGTTCTTC	CASSQKGTGPKSSYNEQFF
.	TRBV6-5	.	TRBJ2-7	TGTGCCAGCACTTATGGTGAATCAGGGGGGATCGGTGAGCAGTACTTC	CASTYGESGGIGEQYF
.	TRBV28	.	TRBJ2-1	TGTGCCAGCAGTTACCTAGCGACGTCCTACAATGAGCAGTTCTTC	CASSYLATSYNEQFF
.	TRBV7-9	.	TRBJ2-2	TGTGCCAGCAGCTTTCATAGCGGAGGGGGGACCGGGGAGCTGTTTTTT	CASSFHSGGGTGELFF
.	TRBV30	.	TRBJ2-3	TGTGCCTGGAGTGTTTTGCAGGGGACCACAGATACGCAGTATTTT	CAWSVLQGTTDTQYF
.	TRBV12-5	.	TRBJ1-1	TGTGCTAGTGGTTTCCACCCGGACGGAAGACACGAAGCTTTCTTT	CASGFHPDGRHEAFF
.	TRBV5-6	.	TRBJ1-1	TGTGCCAGCAGCCGAAGGCTTGTTGGCACTGAAGCTTTCTTT	CASSRRLVGTEAFF
.	TRBV9	.	TRBJ2-1	TGTGCCAGCAGCGGGGACTCCCTAGATGAGCAGTTCTTC	CASSGDSLDEQFF
.	TRBV7-9	.	TRBJ2-5	TGTGCCAGCAGCGGCCGGGGCCAAGAGACCCAGTACTTC	CASSGRGQETQYF
.	TRBV10-3	.	TRBJ2-7	TGTGCCATCAGTGATATCGGGCAGGAGGGCTCTGGTTTCAACGAGCAGTACTTC	CAISDIGQEGSGFNEQYF
.	TRBV4-2	.	TRBJ1-3	TGTGCCAGCAGCCCCCCGGACCGCGGGCCTGGAAACACCATATATTTT	CASSPPDRGPGNTIYF
.	TRBV11-2	.	TRBJ2-7	TGTGCCAGCAGCTTAGGACAGAGCTACGAGCAGTACTTC	CASSLGQSYEQYF
.	TRBV9	.	TRBJ2-5	TGTGCCAGCAGCGCCGGGACTTCTCAAGAGACCCAGTACTTC	CASSAGTSQETQYF
TRBD1	TRBV28	.	TRBJ1-4	TGTGCCAGCAGTTTTTTTGTCCCAGGGGGAAAACTGTTTTTT	CASSFFVPGGKLFF
.	TRBV19	.	TRBJ2-1	TGTGCCAGTAGTATAGGGCCAAATGAGCAGTTCTTC	CASSIGPNEQFF
TRBD2	TRBV11-1	.	TRBJ2-1	TGTGCCAGCAGCTTAGACGGTCTAGCGGAATATAATGAGCAGTTCTTC	CASSLDGLAEYNEQFF
.	TRBV9	.	TRBJ2-5	TGTGCCAGCAGCGTAACCGGCACGGGACGCCAAGAGACCCAGTACTTC	CASSVTGTGRQETQYF
.	TRBV29-1	.	TRBJ2-2	TGCAGCGTGAGGGCCGTCGATCAAGGGGAGTCCGGGGAGCTGTTTTTT	CSVRAVDQGESGELFF
TRBD1	TRBV7-8	few	TRBJ2-7	TGTGCCAGCAGCTGGTACGGGACAGATTCCTACGAGCAGTACTTC	CASSWYGTDSYEQYF
TRBD2	TRBV29-1	.	TRBJ2-2	TGCAGCGTTCTTGCGGGAGAAGCCGGGGAGCTGTTTTTT	CSVLAGEAGELFF
.	TRBV4-1	.	TRBJ1-1	TGCGCCAGCAGCCAAGTCTGGACGGCTGAAGCTTTCTTT	CASSQVWTAEAFF
TRBD2	TRBV11-1	.	TRBJ2-1	TGTGCCAGCAGCCGAGCGGGGAACTACAATGAGCAGTTCTTC	CASSRAGNYNEQFF
TRBD2	TRBV25-1	.	TRBJ2-1	TGTGCCAGCAGTGTAGCGGGAGTCTACAATGAGCAGTTCTTC	CASSVAGVYNEQFF
.	TRBV6-5	.	TRBJ2-7	TGTGCCAGCAGTTACGTGGGGGTTCCCTACGAGCAGTACTTC	CASSYVGVPYEQYF
.	TRBV5-6	.	TRBJ2-7	TGTGCCAGCAGCTTGGCGGCCTCCTACGAGCAGTACTTC	CASSLAASYEQYF
TRBD1	TRBV9	few	TRBJ1-1	TGTGCCAGCAGCGGAGACAGGGGGGCGCACACTGAAGCTTTCTTT	CASSGDRGAHTEAFF
.	TRBV19	.	TRBJ1-2	TGTGCCAGTAGTATAGATAAGCACAGAAGAAACGGGAGCACGTATGGCTACACCTTC	CASSIDKHRRNGSTYGYTF
TRBD2	TRBV5-4	.	TRBJ2-7	TGTGCCAGCAGCTCCATAGCGGGGGGGCGAGAGCAGTACTTC	CASSSIAGGREQYF
.	TRBV7-3	.	TRBJ2-1	TGTGCCAGCAGCTCCACCGGGACGGCCTACAATGAGCAGTTCTTC	CASSSTGTAYNEQFF
TRBD2	TRBV4-2	.	TRBJ2-7	TGTGCCAGCAGCCAAGATTGGCTAGCGGGGAGTCACGAGCAGTACTTC	CASSQDWLAGSHEQYF
.	TRBV19	.	TRBJ2-7	TGTGCCAGTAGTATACATGGGCCTGACTCCTACGAGCAGTACTTC	CASSIHGPDSYEQYF
TRBD2	TRBV5-6	.	TRBJ2-2	TGTGCCAGCAGCCTCAAAACAAGCGGGGGGGCCGACCCCGGGGAGCTGTTTTTT	CASSLKTSGGADPGELFF
.	TRBV5-1	.	TRBJ2-3	TGCGCCAGCAGCTTGTCAGGCTCCGGAGCAGATACGCAGTATTTT	CASSLSGSGADTQYF
.	TRBV4-1	.	TRBJ1-2	TGCGCCAGCAGCCAAGCGACCCGCTTGGGATATGGCTACACCTTC	CASSQATRLGYGYTF
.	TRBV4-1	.	TRBJ2-7	TGCGCCAGCAGCCAAGTTGTGATTGCGGGACTCTCGTCCTACGAGCAGTACTTC	CASSQVVIAGLSSYEQYF
TRBD1	TRBV6-5	.	TRBJ2-7	TGTGCCAGCAGTAAACCGGGACAGCCCTACGAGCAGTACTTC	CASSKPGQPYEQYF
TRBD2	TRBV7-3	.	TRBJ2-3	TGTGCCAGCAGCTTACTTGGGAGGGAAAGCACAGATACGCAGTATTTT	CASSLLGRESTDTQYF
TRBD1	TRBV7-9	.	TRBJ2-5	TGTGCCAGCAGCCATTACCGGGACAGGGGGCGTCGAGAGACCCAGTACTTC	CASSHYRDRGRRETQYF
TRBD1	TRBV7-3	.	TRBJ1-1	TGTGCCAGCAGCCCACGACAGGGAAGTGCTGAAGCTTTCTTT	CASSPRQGSAEAFF
.	TRBV11-2	.	TRBJ2-7	TGTGCCAGCAGCAAGAGTCTAACCTACGAGCAGTACTTC	CASSKSLTYEQYF
.	TRBV25-1	once	TRBJ2-5	TGTGCCAGCACCGAATTGAGAGAAGAGACCCAGTACTTC	CASTELREETQYF
TRBD2	TRBV6-1	once	TRBJ2-7	TGTGCCAGCAGTTTAGCGGGGGAGTCCTACGAGCAGTACTTC	CASSLAGESYEQYF
.	TRBV6-1	.	TRBJ2-7	TGTGCCAGCAGTGGCGACACCTACGAGCAGTACTTC	CASSGDTYEQYF
.	TRBV2	.	TRBJ2-7	TGTGCCAGCAAAACAGGTGGAAATGACGAGCAGTACTTC	CASKTGGNDEQYF
.	TRBV6-6	.	TRBJ1-2	TGTGCCAGCAGTTCAATCGCTCGCTATGGCTACACCTTC	CASSSIARYGYTF
TRBD2	TRBV4-1	.	TRBJ2-1	TGCGCCAGCAGCCCCCTAGCGGGCCGAGCAGATGAGCAGTTCTTC	CASSPLAGRADEQFF
.	TRBV7-9	.	TRBJ2-2	TGTGCCAGCAGCTCCACGGAGGACACCGGGGAGCTGTTTTTT	CASSSTEDTGELFF
TRBD1	TRBV9	.	TRBJ1-4	TGTGCCAGCAGCGTAGCAGGGACAGACCATGAAAAACTGTTTTTT	CASSVAGTDHEKLFF
.	TRBV30	.	TRBJ1-2	TGTGCCTGGAGTGGGCAGGGGTATGGCTACACCTTC	CAWSGQGYGYTF
.	TRBV28	once	TRBJ1-2	TGTGCCAGCAGTTCTCCGAGTCGGAACTATGGCTACACCTTC	CASSSPSRNYGYTF
.	TRBV4-2	.	TRBJ2-1	TGTGCCAGCAGCCATAACGGGGGTTACAATGAGCAGTTCTTC	CASSHNGGYNEQFF
.	TRBV9	.	TRBJ1-1	TGTGCCAGCAGCGATGGGACGGCGAACACTGAAGCTTTCTTT	CASSDGTANTEAFF
TRBD2	TRBV10-3	once	TRBJ2-7	TGTGCCATCAGTGATGGGACTAGCGGGAGCTTAAGCTCCTACGAGCAGTACTTC	CAISDGTSGSLSSYEQYF
.	TRBV4-1	.	TRBJ1-3	TGCGCCAGCAGCCCCAGCGGCTCTGGAAACACCATATATTTT	CASSPSGSGNTIYF